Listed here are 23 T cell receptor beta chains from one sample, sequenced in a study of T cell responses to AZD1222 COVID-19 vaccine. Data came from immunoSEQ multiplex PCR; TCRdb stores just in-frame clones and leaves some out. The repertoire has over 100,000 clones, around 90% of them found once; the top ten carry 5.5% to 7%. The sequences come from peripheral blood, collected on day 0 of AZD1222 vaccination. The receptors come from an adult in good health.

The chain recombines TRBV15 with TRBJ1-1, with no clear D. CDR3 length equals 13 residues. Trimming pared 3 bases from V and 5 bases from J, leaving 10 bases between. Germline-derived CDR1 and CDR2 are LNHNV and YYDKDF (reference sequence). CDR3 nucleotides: TGTGCCACCAGCAGGGCGATTGGAACTGAAGCTTTCTTT. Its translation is CATSRAIGTEAFF.

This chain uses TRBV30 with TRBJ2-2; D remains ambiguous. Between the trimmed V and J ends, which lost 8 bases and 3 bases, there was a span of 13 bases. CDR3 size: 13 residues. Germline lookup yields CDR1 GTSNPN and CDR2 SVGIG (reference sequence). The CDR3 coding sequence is TGTGCCAGCCCCACACTCTACACCGGGGAGCTGTTTTTT. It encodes CASPTLYTGELFF. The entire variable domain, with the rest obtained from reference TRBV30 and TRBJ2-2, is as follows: SQTIHQWPATLVQPVGSPLSLECTVEGTSNPNLYWYRQAAGRGLQLLFYSVGIGQISSEVPQNLSASRPQDRQFILSSKKLLLSDSGFYLCASPTLYTGELFFGEGSRLTVL.

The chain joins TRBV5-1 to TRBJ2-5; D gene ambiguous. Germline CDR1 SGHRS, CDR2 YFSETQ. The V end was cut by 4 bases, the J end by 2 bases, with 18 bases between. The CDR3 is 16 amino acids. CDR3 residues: CASSPGSGFRQETQYF. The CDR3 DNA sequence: TGCGCCAGCAGCCCCGGTTCTGGGTTTAGGCAAGAGACCCAGTACTTC.

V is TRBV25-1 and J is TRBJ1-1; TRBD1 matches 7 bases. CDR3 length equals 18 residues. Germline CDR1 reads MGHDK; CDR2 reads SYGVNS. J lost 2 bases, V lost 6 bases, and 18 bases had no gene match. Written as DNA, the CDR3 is TGTGCCAGCAGCCCTCAGGGGGGTCGACGCGGAGCAAACACTGAAGCTTTCTTT. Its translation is CASSPQGGRRGANTEAFF.

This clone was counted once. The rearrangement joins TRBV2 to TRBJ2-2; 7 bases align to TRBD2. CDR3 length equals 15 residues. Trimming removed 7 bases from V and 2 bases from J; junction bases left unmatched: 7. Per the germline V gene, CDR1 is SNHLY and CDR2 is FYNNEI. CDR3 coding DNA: TGTGCCAGCACCAGGTGGGGGGGAAACACCGGGGAGCTGTTTTTT. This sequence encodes CASTRWGGNTGELFF.

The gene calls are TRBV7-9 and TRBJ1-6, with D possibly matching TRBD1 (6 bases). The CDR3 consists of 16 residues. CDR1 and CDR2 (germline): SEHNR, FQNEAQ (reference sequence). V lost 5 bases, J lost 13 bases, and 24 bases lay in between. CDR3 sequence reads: CASSPVWGLKVNPLHF. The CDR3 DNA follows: TGTGCCAGCAGCCCCGTGTGGGGGCTTAAAGTTAATCCCCTCCACTTT.

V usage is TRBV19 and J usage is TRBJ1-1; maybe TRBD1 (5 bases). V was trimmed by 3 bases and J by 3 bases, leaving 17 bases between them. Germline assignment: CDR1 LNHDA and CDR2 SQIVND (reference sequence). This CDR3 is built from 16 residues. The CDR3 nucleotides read TGTGCCAGTAGTATGGGGGTCGCGTCGGTCTACACTGAAGCTTTCTTT. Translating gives CASSMGVASVYTEAFF.

The CDR3 nucleotides are TGTGCCAGTAGTTCCGGGAATCAGCCCCAGCATTTT. It is translated as CASSSGNQPQHF. The V gene is TRBV19, the J gene TRBJ1-5; D not resolved. From germline, CDR1 is LNHDA and CDR2 SQIVND (reference sequence). V lost 5 bases to trimming and J lost 4 bases, with 6 bases between them. CDR3 length: 12 residues.

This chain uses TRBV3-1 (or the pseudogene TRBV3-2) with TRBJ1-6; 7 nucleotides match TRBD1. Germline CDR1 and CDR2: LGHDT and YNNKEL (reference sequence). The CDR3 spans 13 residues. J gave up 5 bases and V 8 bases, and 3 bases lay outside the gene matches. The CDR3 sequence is CASRQGNNSPLHF. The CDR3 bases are TGTGCCAGCCGACAGGGTAATAATTCACCCCTCCACTTT.

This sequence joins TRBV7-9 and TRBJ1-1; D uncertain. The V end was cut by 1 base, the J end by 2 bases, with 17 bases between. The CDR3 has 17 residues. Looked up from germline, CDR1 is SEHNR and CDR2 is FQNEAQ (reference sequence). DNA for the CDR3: TGTGCCAGCAGCTTAGTTTACGGGGTCTCCTTTAACACTGAAGCTTTCTTT. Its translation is CASSLVYGVSFNTEAFF. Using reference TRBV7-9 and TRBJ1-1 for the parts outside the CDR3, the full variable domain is DTGVSQNPRHKITKRGQNVTFRCDPISEHNRLYWYRQTLGQGPEFLTYFQNEAQLEKSRLLSDRFSAERPKGSFSTLEIQRTEQGDSAMYLCASSLVYGVSFNTEAFFGQGTRLTVV.

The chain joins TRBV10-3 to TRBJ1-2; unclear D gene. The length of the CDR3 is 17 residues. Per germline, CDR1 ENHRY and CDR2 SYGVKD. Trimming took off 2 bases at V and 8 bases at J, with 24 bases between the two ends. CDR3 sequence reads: CAISESFGGPTMRGYTF. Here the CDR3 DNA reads TGTGCCATCAGTGAGAGTTTTGGTGGACCGACGATGCGGGGCTACACCTTC.

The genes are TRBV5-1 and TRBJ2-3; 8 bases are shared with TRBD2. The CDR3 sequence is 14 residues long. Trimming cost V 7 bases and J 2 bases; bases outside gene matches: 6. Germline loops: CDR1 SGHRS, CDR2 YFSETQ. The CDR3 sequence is CASARGGDTDTQYF. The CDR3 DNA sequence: TGCGCCAGCGCTCGGGGGGGCGACACAGATACGCAGTATTTT.

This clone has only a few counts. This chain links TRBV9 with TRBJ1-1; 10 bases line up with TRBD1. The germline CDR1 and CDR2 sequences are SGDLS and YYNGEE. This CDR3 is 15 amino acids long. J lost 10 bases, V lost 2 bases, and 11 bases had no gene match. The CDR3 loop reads CASSVKSGQGWGAFF. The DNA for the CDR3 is TGTGCCAGCAGCGTCAAATCGGGACAGGGGTGGGGAGCTTTCTTT.

DNA for the CDR3: TGTGCCAGCAGCTCCGGGCAGGGGAGGGAGACCCAGTACTTC. Encoded protein: CASSSGQGRETQYF. V usage is TRBV3-1 (or the pseudogene TRBV3-2) and J usage is TRBJ2-5; D could derive from TRBD1 or TRBD2 (6 bases each). Trimming took off 5 bases at V and 5 bases at J, with 15 bases between the two ends. This CDR3 has 14 residues. In germline, CDR1 is LGHDT, CDR2 YNNKEL (reference sequence).

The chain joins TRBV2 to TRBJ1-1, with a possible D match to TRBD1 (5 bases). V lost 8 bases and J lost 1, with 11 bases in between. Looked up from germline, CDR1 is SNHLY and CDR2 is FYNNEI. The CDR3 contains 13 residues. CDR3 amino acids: CASLQGPNTEAFF. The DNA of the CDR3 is TGTGCCAGCCTTCAGGGTCCGAACACTGAAGCTTTCTTT.

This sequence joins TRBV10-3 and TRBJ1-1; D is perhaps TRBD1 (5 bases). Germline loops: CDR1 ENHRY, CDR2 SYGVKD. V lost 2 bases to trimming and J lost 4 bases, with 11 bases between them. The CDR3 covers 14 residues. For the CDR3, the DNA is TGTGCCATCAGTGAGAGCGTGGGGACCACTGAAGCTTTCTTT. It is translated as CAISESVGTTEAFF.

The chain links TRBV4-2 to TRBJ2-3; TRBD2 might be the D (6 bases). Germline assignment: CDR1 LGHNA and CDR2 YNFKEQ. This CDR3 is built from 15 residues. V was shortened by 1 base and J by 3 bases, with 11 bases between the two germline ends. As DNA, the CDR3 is TGTGCCAGCAGCCAAGGCGCCAGCGGGACAGATACGCAGTATTTT. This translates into CASSQGASGTDTQYF.

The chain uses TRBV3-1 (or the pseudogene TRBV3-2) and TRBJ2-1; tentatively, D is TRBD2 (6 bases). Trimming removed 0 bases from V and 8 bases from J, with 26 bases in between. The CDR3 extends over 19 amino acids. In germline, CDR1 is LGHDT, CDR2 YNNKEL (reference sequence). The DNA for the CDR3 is TGTGCCAGCAGCCAAGATCATAGGCCGGGACTCACGGATCGGGATGAGCAGTTCTTC. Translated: CASSQDHRPGLTDRDEQFF.

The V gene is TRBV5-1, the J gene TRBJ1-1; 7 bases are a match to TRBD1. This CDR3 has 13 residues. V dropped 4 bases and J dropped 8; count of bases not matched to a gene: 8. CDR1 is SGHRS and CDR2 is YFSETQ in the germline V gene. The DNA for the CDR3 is TGCGCCAGCAGCCCGGAACCGGGACAGGAAGCTTTCTTT. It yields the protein CASSPEPGQEAFF.

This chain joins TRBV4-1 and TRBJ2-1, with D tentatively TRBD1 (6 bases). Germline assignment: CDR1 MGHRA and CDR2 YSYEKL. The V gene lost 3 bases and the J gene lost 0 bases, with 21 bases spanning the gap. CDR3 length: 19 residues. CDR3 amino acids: CASSHPGHNDESSYNEQFF. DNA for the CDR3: TGCGCCAGCAGCCACCCGGGACACAACGACGAGAGCTCCTACAATGAGCAGTTCTTC.

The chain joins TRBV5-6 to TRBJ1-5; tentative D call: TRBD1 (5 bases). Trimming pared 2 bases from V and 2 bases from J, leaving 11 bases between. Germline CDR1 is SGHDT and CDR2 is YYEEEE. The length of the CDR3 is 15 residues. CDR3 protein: CASSLVGERNQPQHF. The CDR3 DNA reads TGTGCCAGCAGCTTAGTAGGGGAACGCAATCAGCCCCAGCATTTT.

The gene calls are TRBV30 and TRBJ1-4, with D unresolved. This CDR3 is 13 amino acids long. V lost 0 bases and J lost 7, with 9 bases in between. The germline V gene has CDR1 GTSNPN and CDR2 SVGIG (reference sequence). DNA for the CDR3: TGTGCCTGGAGTGTACCAGAGTTTGAAAAACTGTTTTTT. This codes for CAWSVPEFEKLFF.

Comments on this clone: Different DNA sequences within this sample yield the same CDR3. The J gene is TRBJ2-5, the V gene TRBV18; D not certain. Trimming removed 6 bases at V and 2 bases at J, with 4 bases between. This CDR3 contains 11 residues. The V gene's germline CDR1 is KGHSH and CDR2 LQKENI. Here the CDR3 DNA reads TGTGCCAGCTCGCCTCAAGAGACCCAGTACTTC. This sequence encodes CASSPQETQYF.